These T cell receptor beta chains were read from a single sample in a study of preoperative IRX-2 immunotherapy in early breast cancer. The repertoire was sequenced with immunoSEQ multiplex PCR; TCRdb's copy has only in-frame clones and lacks some. The sample carries fewer than 35,000 clones, about nine tenths recorded once. The sample here was tumor tissue, taken after IRX-2 immunotherapy. These receptors were obtained from a human donor with breast cancer. Each CDR3 is given with its conserved first and last residue. D genes are given only for firm matches. The size entry is marked missing in some rows and otherwise reads once, few, many or a size class.

>.|.|TRBV5-1|TRBJ2-3
CASSLGWSTDTQYF
TGCGCCAGCAGCTTGGGGTGGAGCACAGATACGCAGTATTTT
>.|.|TRBV10-3|TRBJ1-5
CAISERFGSNQPQHF
TGTGCCATCAGTGAGAGGTTCGGATCTAATCAGCCCCAGCATTTT
>.|.|TRBV29-1|TRBJ1-2
CSAGTRKNEGYTF
TGCAGCGCCGGGACAAGAAAGAATGAGGGCTACACCTTC
>.|.|TRBV11-3|TRBJ2-2
CASSLGPRGGTGELFF
TGTGCCAGCAGCTTAGGGCCTCGGGGCGGGACCGGGGAGCTGTTTTTT
>.|.|TRBV30|TRBJ1-1
CAWSLSSRDPEAFF
TGTGCCTGGAGTCTCTCGTCCCGTGACCCTGAAGCTTTCTTT
>TRBD2|.|TRBV11-3|TRBJ2-1
CASSLGLAGERSNEQFF
TGTGCCAGCAGCTTAGGCCTAGCGGGAGAAAGGAGCAATGAGCAGTTCTTC
>.|.|TRBV18|TRBJ1-6
CASSQDRNWSYNSPLHF
TGTGCCAGCTCACAGGACCGTAATTGGTCCTATAATTCACCCCTCCACTTT
>.|.|TRBV1|TRBJ2-6
CASSQEGRSGANVLTF
TGCGCCAGCAGCCAGGAAGGGCGCTCTGGGGCCAACGTCCTGACTTTC
>.|.|TRBV23-1|TRBJ2-3
CASSLVAGTTDTQYF
TGCGCCAGCAGCTTAGTTGCGGGGACCACAGATACGCAGTATTTT
>.|.|TRBV11-3|TRBJ2-1
CASSLFGGEGDEQFF
TGTGCCAGCAGCTTGTTTGGGGGCGAGGGGGATGAGCAGTTCTTC
>TRBD2|.|TRBV6-8|TRBJ2-3
CASSQTSGSTDTQYF
TGTGCCAGCAGTCAGACTAGCGGGAGTACAGATACGCAGTATTTT
>TRBD1|once|TRBV5-1|TRBJ2-6
CASSFFRQGAGANVLTF
TGCGCCAGCAGCTTTTTCAGACAGGGTGCTGGGGCCAACGTCCTGACTTTC
>TRBD1|.|TRBV11-3|TRBJ2-1
CASRRQGLAYNEQFF
TGTGCCAGCAGGCGACAGGGTCTCGCCTACAATGAGCAGTTCTTC
>TRBD1|.|TRBV6-8|TRBJ2-6
CASSKRIGGKGANVLTF
TGTGCCAGCAGTAAAAGAATAGGGGGCAAAGGGGCCAACGTCCTGACTTTC
>.|.|TRBV11-3|TRBJ2-2
CASSLNYMAAPLNTGELFF
TGTGCCAGCAGCTTGAACTATATGGCCGCCCCGCTGAACACCGGGGAGCTGTTTTTT
>.|.|TRBV23-1|TRBJ2-1
CASSQDIPGTHNEQFF
TGCGCCAGCAGCCAAGATATCCCCGGGACCCACAATGAGCAGTTCTTC
>.|.|TRBV15|TRBJ2-3
CATSSPAHRASTDTQYF
TGTGCCACCAGCAGCCCTGCGCACCGGGCTAGCACAGATACGCAGTATTTT
>TRBD1|once|TRBV7-1|TRBJ2-3
CASSLDRGGTDTQYF
TGTGCCAGCAGCTTGGACAGGGGGGGCACAGATACGCAGTATTTT
>.|few|TRBV11-3|TRBJ1-4
CASSWDMELGGKLFF
TGTGCCAGCAGCTGGGACATGGAGCTAGGCGGAAAACTGTTTTTT
>.|.|TRBV6-8|TRBJ1-2
CASSRVNRARGYGYTF
TGTGCCAGCAGTAGGGTGAACAGGGCTAGAGGCTATGGCTACACCTTC
>.|.|TRBV6-8|TRBJ1-2
CASSFGSDGYTF
TGTGCCAGCAGTTTCGGTAGCGATGGCTACACCTTC
>.|.|TRBV7-1|TRBJ2-3
CASSLSRADTQYF
TGTGCCAGCAGCTTAAGTCGTGCAGATACGCAGTATTTT